The entry below gives a single T cell receptor (beta chain) sequence along with its context. The antigen is unknown. The data were taken from a study of T cell responses to AZD1222 COVID-19 vaccine. Study results and limitations: The sample set comprised mostly white British donors with more females, and clonal diversity was possibly underestimated. Breadth and depth of Spike-specific TCRs rose after two AZD1222 doses.

The CDR3 contains 14 residues. The V and J ends lost 4 bases and 1 base respectively, with 12 bases between them. Germline V gene lookup returns CDR1 SGHRS and CDR2 YFSETQ. Data came from immunoSEQ multiplex PCR; TCRdb stores just in-frame clones and leaves some out. The table has approximately 220,000 clones, about 93% seen once; the top ten hold roughly 0.99%. The TCR comes from an adult in good health. The specimen comprised peripheral blood, sampled on day 0 of MenACWY control vaccination. The rearrangement links TRBV5-1 to TRBJ2-7; tentatively, D is TRBD1 (6 bases). The CDR3 DNA is TGCGCCAGCAGCGTCAGGGGAAATTCCTACGAGCAGTACTTC. Translated, it gives CASSVRGNSYEQYF.